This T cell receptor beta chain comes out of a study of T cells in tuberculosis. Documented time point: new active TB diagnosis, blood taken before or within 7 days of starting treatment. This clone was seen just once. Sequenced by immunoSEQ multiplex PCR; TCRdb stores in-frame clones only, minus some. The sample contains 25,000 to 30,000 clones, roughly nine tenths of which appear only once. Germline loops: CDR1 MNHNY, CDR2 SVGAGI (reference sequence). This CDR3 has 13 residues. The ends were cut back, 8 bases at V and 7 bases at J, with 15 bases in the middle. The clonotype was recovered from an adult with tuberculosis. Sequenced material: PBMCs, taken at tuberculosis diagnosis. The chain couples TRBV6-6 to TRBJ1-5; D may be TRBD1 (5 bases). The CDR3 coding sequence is TGTGCCAGCCGCGGGGACCCAGGGCAGCCCCAGCATTTT. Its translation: CASRGDPGQPQHF.